The sequence of this T cell receptor beta chain was determined in a study of CD8 T cells in ankylosing spondylitis. About this clonotype itself: The junction shows a germline mismatch at one end, possibly a read error.

Looked up from germline, CDR1 is DFQATT and CDR2 is SNEGSKA (reference sequence). The CDR3 is made up of 16 amino acids. TCRdb re-derived calls from the 5' RACE reads in MiXCR, one entry per CDR3 protein. The sample consists of some 150,000 distinct CDR3 sequences, about 10% of them appearing once. This chain connects TRBV20-1 to TRBJ2-1; D could derive from TRBD1 or TRBD2 (5 bases each). The clonotype comes from a female donor with ankylosing spondylitis or in good health (not recorded which). The sequenced material came from blood, either unsorted or a sorted T cell fraction (not recorded which). The CDR3 coding sequence is TGCAGTGCTAGAGCCAGTGGGGGAGCCTCCTACAATGGGCAGTTCTTC. Encoded protein: CSARASGGASYNGQFF.